Listed below are T cell receptor beta chains from one sample, sequenced in a study of CD8 T cells in ankylosing spondylitis. TCRdb processed the 5' RACE reads anew with MiXCR; each CDR3 protein has one entry. Altogether about 480,000 distinct CDR3 sequences are present, roughly 17% being singletons, with the ten largest covering approximately 1%. Sequencing used blood, either unsorted or a sorted T cell fraction (not recorded which). All receptors come from a male donor with ankylosing spondylitis. The CDR3 runs from the conserved cysteine through the conserved F or W. The D gene is left open where the match is weak. Only part of the rows carry a size: once, few, many, or a class if the clone is expanded.

TGTGCCAGCGCCCTATTTACGGGGGACAGCTCCTACGAGCAGTACTTC,CASALFTGDSSYEQYF,NA,few,TRBJ2-7,TRBV27
TGCGCCAGCAGCTCCAACAGGGGAGAGACCCAGTACTTC,CASSSNRGETQYF,TRBD1,NA,TRBJ2-5,TRBV5-1
TGTGCCAGCAGTACCGACAGGGCCAGGGGTGAGCAGTTCTTC,CASSTDRARGEQFF,TRBD1,many,TRBJ2-1,TRBV12-3/TRBV12-4
TGTGCCAGCAGCCACCGAATCGGGGGACAGGGTGTTGCCACAGATACGCAGTATTTT,CASSHRIGGQGVATDTQYF,TRBD1,many,TRBJ2-3,TRBV3-1
TGTGCCAGCAGCTTGTCTTGGGGGGCTGGAAACACCATATATTTT,CASSLSWGAGNTIYF,NA,NA,TRBJ1-3,TRBV5-5
TGTGCCAGCGCTTCACCGGGACAAGGCTACGAGCAGTACTTC,CASASPGQGYEQYF,NA,few,TRBJ2-7,TRBV11-2
TGTGCCAGCAGTTACTTAGGGCAGGGTGCGGGAGATACGCAGTATTTT,CASSYLGQGAGDTQYF,NA,NA,TRBJ2-3,TRBV6-5
TGTGCCATCAGTGTTGGAAGCTCCTACAATGAGCAGTTCTTC,CAISVGSSYNEQFF,NA,NA,TRBJ2-1,TRBV10-3
TGTGCCAGCAGCCCAAACAGCGGGGAGCTGTTTTTT,CASSPNSGELFF,NA,NA,TRBJ2-2,TRBV3-1
TGCGCCAGCAGCCATCGACAGATTCCGAACACTGAAGCTTTCTTT,CASSHRQIPNTEAFF,NA,few,TRBJ1-1,TRBV4-1